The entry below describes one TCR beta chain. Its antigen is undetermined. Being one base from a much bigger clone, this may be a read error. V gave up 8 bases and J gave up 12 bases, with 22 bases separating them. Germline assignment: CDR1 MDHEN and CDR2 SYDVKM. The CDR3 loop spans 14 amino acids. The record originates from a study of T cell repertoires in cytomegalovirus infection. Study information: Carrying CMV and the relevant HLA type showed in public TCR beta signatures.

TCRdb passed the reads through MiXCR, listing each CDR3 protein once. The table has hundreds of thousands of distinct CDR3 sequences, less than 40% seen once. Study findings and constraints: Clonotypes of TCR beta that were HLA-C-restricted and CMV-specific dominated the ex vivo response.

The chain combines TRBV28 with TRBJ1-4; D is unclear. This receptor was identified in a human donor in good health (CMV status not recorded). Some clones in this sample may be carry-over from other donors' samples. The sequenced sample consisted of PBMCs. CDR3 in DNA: TGTGCCAGCCACTCCTCTGGCGAAGGGCGAGAACTGTTTTTT. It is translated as CASHSSGEGRELFF.